A single sample gave rise to the 18 T cell receptor beta chains below, sequenced in a study of tumor-infiltrating lymphocytes in oesophageal squamous cell carcinoma (dated by TCRdb to 2016 to 2017). The method was PCR. TCRdb records Illumina HiSeq 2000 as the sequencer. TCRdb ran its own pipeline on the public reads, namely fastp trimming at Q25 and MiXCR clone calling, and kept in-frame beta chains. Every CDR3 protein is listed once, alongside the most common genes and DNA of its rows. The sample data list around 20,000 distinct CDR3 sequences, and around 43% of these were observed just once. The leading ten clones occupy roughly 14% of the sample. Specimen: normal esophageal tissue next to the tumor. These receptors all stem from a male donor with esophageal squamous cell carcinoma.

The rearrangement joins TRBV19 to TRBJ1-1; D may be TRBD1 (6 bases). Looked up from germline, CDR1 is LNHDA and CDR2 is SQIVND (reference sequence). The CDR3 totals 13 residues. V was clipped by 11 bases and J by 4 bases, with 17 bases between them. The CDR3 loop is CAADRGLGTEAFF. CDR3 bases: TGTGCCGCGGACCGGGGGCTAGGCACTGAAGCTTTCTTT.

V is TRBV19 and J is TRBJ1-4; the D gene is possibly TRBD1 (6 bases). Germline-derived CDR1 and CDR2 are LNHDA and SQIVND (reference sequence). V was shortened by 6 bases and J by 7 bases, with 12 bases between the two germline ends. The CDR3 covers 13 residues. Written as DNA, the CDR3 is TGTGCCAGTAGACGAACAGGGACTGAAAAACTGTTTTTT. Its protein is CASRRTGTEKLFF.

This clonotype was picked up many times. The chain is built from TRBV27 and TRBJ2-7; 8 bases align to TRBD1. Germline assignment: CDR1 MNHEY and CDR2 SMNVEV (reference sequence). After removal of 9 bases from V and 4 bases from J, the junction contained 8 bases not matched to a gene. This CDR3 has 13 amino acids. As DNA, the CDR3 is TGTGCCAGTAATCCGCAGGGGGCTTACGAGCAGTACTTC. This encodes CASNPQGAYEQYF.

This clonotype was seen ten or more times. The chain joins TRBV10-1 to TRBJ1-1; D remains ambiguous. The V and J ends lost 1 base and 6 bases respectively, with 9 bases between them. The CDR3 loop spans 13 amino acids. Per germline, CDR1 WNHNN and CDR2 SYGVQD (reference sequence). The CDR3 nucleotides are TGCGCCAGCAGTGAGTACGCCGGCGCTGAAGCTTTCTTT. Translating gives CASSEYAGAEAFF.

This chain connects TRBV7-3 to TRBJ2-1; 7 bases map to TRBD2. J lost 2 bases, V lost 5 bases, and 6 bases had no gene match. The CDR3 has 15 amino acids. CDR1 is SGHTA and CDR2 is FQGTGA in the germline V gene. The CDR3, as DNA: TGTGCCAGCAGCCCCGGGGGGACTACCTACAATGAGCAGTTCTTC. This encodes CASSPGGTTYNEQFF.

The chain combines TRBV7-6 with TRBJ2-5; TRBD2 matches 11 bases. TRBJ2-1 explains the end of the DNA better; the J call may be wrong. Germline-derived CDR1 and CDR2 are SGHVS and FNYEAQ. CDR3 size: 16 residues. CDR3 coding DNA: TGTGCCAGCAGCTTTAGGGGACTAGCGGTCTACAATGAGCAGTTCTTC. This sequence encodes CASSFRGLAVYNEQFF.

Comment on this clonotype: A much larger clone differs from this one at a single base, so this may be a read error. V usage is TRBV5-1 and J usage is TRBJ2-7, with TRBD2 identical over 11 bases. The J call may be in error: the DNA end matches TRBJ2-1 better. The germline V gene encodes CDR1 SGHRS and CDR2 YFSETQ. CDR3 length: 16 residues. CDR3 bases: TGCGCCAGCAGCTTGCCTACTAGCGGGAGTATAAAGACCCAGTTCTTC. Translating gives CASSLPTSGSIKTQFF.

This clonotype was counted many times. The chain links TRBV28 to TRBJ2-7; a weak D match, TRBD2 (5 bases). CDR1 and CDR2 (germline): MDHEN, SYDVKM. This CDR3 has 16 residues. The V gene lost 5 bases and the J gene lost 6 bases, with 23 bases spanning the gap. In DNA form, the CDR3 reads TGTGCCAGCAGTATCTTTCTAGCTCCCCTAGGGCGCGAGCAGTACTTC. Residues: CASSIFLAPLGREQYF. The whole variable domain, filled in from reference TRBV28 and TRBJ2-7, reads DVKVTQSSRYLVKRTGEKVFLECVQDMDHENMFWYRQDPGLGLRLIYFSYDVKMKEKGDIPEGYSVSREKKERFSLILESASTNQTSMYLCASSIFLAPLGREQYFGPGTRLTVT.

Comment on this clonotype: One end of the junction fails to match germline, which may point to a read error. The chain has TRBV4-1 and TRBJ1-3, with TRBD1 as a possible D gene (5 bases). Per germline, CDR1 MGHRA and CDR2 YSYEKL. The CDR3 runs 17 residues. CDR3 nucleotide sequence: TGTGCCAGCAGCCAAGAACGTGACAGACTCTCTGGAAACACCATATATTTT. Protein sequence: CASSQERDRLSGNTIYF.

This clonotype occurred a few times. Here the CDR3 DNA reads TGTGCCAGCAGCCCGGTCGGGGGGAGTAATGAAAAACTGTTTTTT. Protein product: CASSPVGGSNEKLFF. The chain carries TRBV5-6 and TRBJ1-4; D may be TRBD1 (5 bases). The CDR3 is made up of 15 amino acids. The germline V gene encodes CDR1 SGHDT and CDR2 YYEEEE. The ends were cut back, 4 bases at V and 4 bases at J, with 14 bases in the middle.

The chain combines TRBV4-1 with TRBJ1-4, with D hard to call. In germline, CDR1 is MGHRA, CDR2 YSYEKL. The V end lost 0 bases, the J end lost 0 bases, and 11 bases lay between the germline ends. CDR3 length equals 17 residues. The CDR3 DNA is TGCGCCAGCAGCCAAGACTGGTACCGAGCAACTAATGAAAAACTGTTTTTT. Encoded protein: CASSQDWYRATNEKLFF.

This clonotype is medium-sized in the sample. CDR3 sequence (DNA): TGTGCCAGCAGCTTAGGGACAGGGTATGGGACCCAGTACTTC. This codes for CASSLGTGYGTQYF. The chain recombines TRBV7-9 with TRBJ2-5; TRBD1 agrees at 8 bases. CDR3 length equals 14 residues. Germline lookup yields CDR1 SEHNR and CDR2 FQNEAQ (reference sequence). V lost 1 base to trimming and J lost 7 bases; unmatched junction nucleotides: 5.

This clonotype is classed as medium-sized. The genes are TRBV6-1 and TRBJ2-1; 10 positions agree with TRBD1. Germline assignment: CDR1 MNHNS and CDR2 SASEGT. The CDR3 is 15 amino acids. The V and J ends lost 6 bases and 4 bases, in that order; junction bases with no gene match: 6. The CDR3 sequence: CASSSGTGEYNEQFF. DNA for the CDR3: TGTGCCAGCAGCTCCGGGACAGGGGAATACAATGAGCAGTTCTTC.

This chain uses TRBV7-9 with TRBJ2-1, with 12 bases fitting TRBD2. Germline values: CDR1 SEHNR, CDR2 FQNEAQ (reference sequence). V lost 5 bases, J lost 8 bases, and 7 bases stayed unmatched. The CDR3 runs 15 residues. The CDR3 reads CASSLRLAGEDEQFF. DNA of the CDR3: TGTGCCAGCAGCCTCCGACTAGCGGGAGAGGATGAGCAGTTCTTC.

The chain combines TRBV28 with TRBJ2-5, with TRBD2 identical over 7 bases. This CDR3 region has 16 residues. The J segment lost 1 base and the V segment lost 3 bases, leaving 8 bases of the junction unmatched. Germline V gene data show CDR1 as MDHEN and CDR2 as SYDVKM. This CDR3 reads CASSLRGLGTQETQYF. In DNA form, the CDR3 reads TGTGCCAGCAGTTTGAGAGGACTAGGGACCCAAGAGACCCAGTACTTC.

The V and J genes are TRBV19 and TRBJ2-5; possible D gene TRBD2, 5 bases. The end of the DNA is better explained by TRBJ2-7, so the J call may be wrong. The germline gives CDR1 LNHDA, CDR2 SQIVND (reference sequence). This CDR3 has 12 residues. The CDR3 here is CTTATGSYEQYF. In DNA form, the CDR3 reads TGTACCACAGCGACGGGGTCCTACGAGCAGTACTTC.

This clonotype came up many times. An end of the junction differs from the germline gene, which may be a read error. The chain combines TRBV6-6 with TRBJ2-4, with a weak D call TRBD1 (6 bases). CDR3 length equals 15 residues. Germline V gene sequence: CDR1 MNHNY, CDR2 SVGAGI (reference sequence). This CDR3 is CASSYWTVRFSPLHF. CDR3 in DNA: TGTGCCAGCAGTTACTGGACAGTAAGGTTCTCACCCCTCCACTTC.

The chain recombines TRBV7-2 with TRBJ2-3; D is unresolved. The V end lost 3 bases, the J end lost 4 bases, and 14 bases lay between the germline ends. In germline, CDR1 is SGHTA, CDR2 FQGNSA. CDR3 size: 15 residues. CDR3 sequence: CASSFSASLPDTQYF. The CDR3 coding sequence is TGTGCCAGCAGCTTTAGTGCTAGTCTCCCAGATACGCAGTATTTT.